The source of this T cell receptor (beta chain) is a study of beta chain features in type 1 diabetes (dated by TCRdb to 2016 to 2019). In terms of the full investigation: Patients and healthy donors did not differ in mean age, gender distribution, total cell number or subset yield. Across all samples, fewer than 110,000,000 sorted cells were examined, and cell number per subset correlated strongly with RNA yield. The study compared TCRB repertoires of sorted circulating CD4+ T cell subsets between recently diagnosed type 1 diabetes patients and matched healthy donors. Regulatory and stem cell-like memory subsets were obtained from only 8 patients and roughly eight healthy donors, while naive and central memory subsets were obtained from all 28 donors.

What the authors observed across the whole study: HLA sub-analyses involved small numbers of individuals, so any influence of HLA type on TCRB rearrangement remained unresolved. PCR might favor shorter templates, but patient and control samples were amplified and corrected together, so any skew would affect both groups equally. Because cDNA was sequenced instead of genomic DNA, highly expressing activated cells could be over-represented, though the groups showed no difference in activation or CD3 levels. In all four CD4+ subsets, TCRB CDR3 length was moderately but significantly shorter in type 1 diabetes patients. At VDJ recombination sites, patients with type 1 diabetes made fewer insertions and deleted more nucleotides, a pattern implying thymic rearrangement abnormalities. Naive, central memory and regulatory TCRB repertoires appeared to be more alike among patients than among healthy donors.

The CDR1 and CDR2 encoded by the germline V gene are MNHEY and SVGAGI. V lost 2 bases and J lost 2 bases; the stretch between them is 13 bases long. The CDR3 covers 15 residues, taking in both the cysteine and the phenylalanine. CDR3 DNA only is kept here, 45 bases in frame from base 1. As regards this clone: The antigen this receptor binds is unknown. No base quality values were provided; no much bigger clone lies one nucleotide off.

The entire amount of isolated RNA was reverse transcribed using the High Capacity cDNA Reverse Transcription Kit, so the sequenced TCRB transcripts were expressed ones. Naive, central memory and regulatory T cell samples underwent deep immunoSEQ sequencing, averaging about 3.57 million total reads per sample. Sorted cells were lysed in RLT buffer and RNA was extracted with DNase-treated RNeasy Micro or Mini kits, depending on cell number. Each cell subset was processed separately to prevent cross-contamination, with patient and healthy donor samples processed together. TCRB sequences were amplified from cDNA with the immunoSEQ multiplex PCR, producing 87-bp fragments spanning the CDR3 region. Sequencing of the amplicons was done on the Illumina HiSeq platform. As for the original processing: PCR bias was corrected computationally using synthetic template baselines, and reads within Hamming distance 2 were collapsed, with unmergeable singletons discarded. Reads were aligned to IMGT to assign V, D and J genes, CDR3 length, and insertions or deletions at six rearrangement sites. Within each subset, clonotype counts were normalized to sorted cell number, and only after that were true diversity and Gini coefficients computed with the tcR R package. Repertoire sharing was quantified using the overlap coefficient calculated on TCRB nucleotide sequences. As a proxy for the pre-selection repertoire, out-of-frame TCRB sequences from naive cells were analyzed. The clones in this table, taken by TCRdb from immuneACCESS, are in-frame only. Not every clone is retained; where verified, under half of the shortfall comes from an unresolved V gene, and the cause of the rest is unknown. V, J and clone size derive from that table, while D and trimming were established from the DNA sequence. Within this sample are about 900,000 clones, with 15% to 20% of them counted one time only. Around 0.02% of the sample is in the top ten clones.

Each donor gave one peripheral blood draw, roughly 0.11 L on average, collected into heparinised tubes. A BD FACSAria II and a panel including CD45RO, CCR7, CD25, CD127, CD95 and CD27 were used to sort naive, central memory, regulatory and stem cell-like memory CD4+ T cells. All sorted populations exceeded 95% purity. PBMCs were isolated right away by Lymphoprep density gradient centrifugation and were stained directly, without culture. So that batch effects would be minimized, each experiment stained and sorted samples in pairs, pairing one healthy donor with one patient. This chain joins TRBV6-5 to TRBJ2-7; the best D guess is TRBD2, with 6 bases matching. The clonotype comes from a woman younger than 35 in good health. The sample comprised naive CD4+ T cells from blood. Reading the label with the study, this specimen's cell subset or site is: true naive CD4+ T cells. The DNA sequence is given as TGTGCCAGCAGTTACGGGGCGGGATATACCTACGAGCAGTACTTC. It translates to CASSYGAGYTYEQYF.